Below are 22 T cell receptor beta chains sequenced from a single sample in a study of blood T cell repertoires in COVID-19 (dated by TCRdb to the early 2020s). Libraries were built with the immunoSEQ multiplex PCR assay. Not all clones reach the TCRdb copy of this immuneACCESS table, which keeps in-frame sequences only. Checked studies attribute under half of the gap to unresolved V genes and leave the rest unexplained. A total of hundreds of thousands of clones appear in this sample, 70% to 90% of them only once. The ten largest clonotypes hold just over 7% of the sample. The sequenced sample was peripheral blood. These receptors were collected from a woman aged 60-70 years with COVID-19, enrolled during active disease.

The CDR3 loop reads CASSPGQGNIQYF. CDR3 nucleotide sequence: TGTGCCAGCAGTCCGGGACAGGGGAACATTCAGTACTTC. The gene calls are TRBV6-4 and TRBJ2-4; 10 nucleotides match TRBD1. This CDR3 contains 13 residues. Trimming cost V 5 bases and J 7 bases; bases outside gene matches: 2. From germline, CDR1 is MRHNA and CDR2 SNTAGT.

The chain recombines TRBV20-1 with TRBJ2-3; 10 bases map to TRBD2. The germline gives CDR1 DFQATT, CDR2 SNEGSKA (reference sequence). The V and J ends lost 3 bases and 8 bases, in that order; junction bases with no gene match: 11. The CDR3 loop spans 15 amino acids. In nucleotides, the CDR3 is TGCAGTGCTAGTCAAGCGGGGGGGTCACAGATTACGCAGTATTTT. The encoded protein is CSASQAGGSQITQYF.

V is TRBV16 and J is TRBJ1-3; D is uncertain. V gave up 2 bases and J gave up 1 base, with 9 bases separating them. Germline assignment: CDR1 KGHSY and CDR2 FQNENV. The CDR3 consists of 15 residues. CDR3 sequence (DNA): TGTGCCAGCAGCCAAACAGTGTCGTCTGGAAACACCATATATTTT. The encoded protein is CASSQTVSSGNTIYF.

The V and J genes are TRBV5-1 and TRBJ2-7, with TRBD2 matching 7 bases. After removal of 0 bases from V and 3 bases from J, the junction contained 3 bases not matched to a gene. This CDR3 comprises 14 residues. Germline loops: CDR1 SGHRS, CDR2 YFSETQ. The CDR3 DNA reads TGCGCCAGCAGCTTGGTTTGGGGGGGCTACGAGCAGTACTTC. Protein: CASSLVWGGYEQYF.

CDR3 DNA sequence: TGTGCCAGCAGCCAAGCGCAGGGCTCACCCCTCCACTTT. As protein: CASSQAQGSPLHF. J is TRBJ1-6 and V is TRBV3-1 (or the pseudogene TRBV3-2), with D tentatively TRBD1 (5 bases). Trimming removed 1 base at V and 10 bases at J, with 8 bases between. The CDR3 contains 13 residues. Germline V gives CDR1 LGHDT, CDR2 YNNKEL (reference sequence).

This chain links TRBV30 with TRBJ2-7; D not resolved. This CDR3 is built from 13 residues. In germline, CDR1 is GTSNPN, CDR2 SVGIG (reference sequence). V was pared by 3 bases and J by 2 bases, with 11 bases between. The CDR3 bases are TGTGCCTGGAGCGGTATTAAACCCTACGAGCAGTACTTC. It encodes CAWSGIKPYEQYF.

The chain is built from TRBV5-8 and TRBJ2-3, with 9 positions matching TRBD1. The trim removed 4 bases at V and 3 bases at J, leaving 6 bases unmatched. The CDR3 is made up of 15 amino acids. CDR1 and CDR2 from the germline V gene are SGHTS and YDEGEE. The CDR3 loop reads CASSPWDRATDTQYF. DNA for the CDR3: TGTGCCAGCAGCCCATGGGACAGGGCAACAGATACGCAGTATTTT.

The chain couples TRBV4-3 to TRBJ1-1, with 7 bases that match TRBD1. The CDR3 is 12 residues long. Trimming cost V 5 bases and J 8 bases; bases outside gene matches: 5. CDR1 is LGHNA and CDR2 is YSLEER in the germline V gene. CDR3 sequence (DNA): TGCGCCAGCAGCTCTCCGGGACAGGAAGCTTTCTTT. Translation gives CASSSPGQEAFF.

This chain links TRBV3-1 (or the pseudogene TRBV3-2) with TRBJ2-1; no firm D call. The CDR3 extends over 12 amino acids. V gave up 5 bases and J gave up 6 bases, with 8 bases separating them. Germline-derived CDR1 and CDR2 are LGHDT and YNNKEL (reference sequence). The CDR3 protein is CASSFNINEQFF. The DNA for the CDR3 is TGTGCCAGCAGCTTTAACATCAATGAGCAGTTCTTC.

The rearrangement links TRBV7-6 to TRBJ2-3, with 15 bases lining up with TRBD2. Germline lookup yields CDR1 SGHVS and CDR2 FNYEAQ. The CDR3 runs to 19 residues. V was clipped by 4 bases and J by 1 base; unmatched bases: 9. CDR3 coding DNA: TGTGCCAGCAGCTCCTCCGGGACTAGCGGGGGGCCAGGCACAGATACGCAGTATTTT. Translation: CASSSSGTSGGPGTDTQYF.

V and J are TRBV7-3 and TRBJ1-1; D unresolved. Looked up from germline, CDR1 is SGHTA and CDR2 is FQGTGA. The CDR3 extends over 14 amino acids. V gave up 10 bases and J gave up 1 base, with 16 bases separating them. DNA for the CDR3: TGTGCCACCGCGGACGGGGTATCGAACACTGAAGCTTTCTTT. Translated, it gives CATADGVSNTEAFF.

The chain has TRBV5-4 and TRBJ1-1; D remains ambiguous. Trimming stripped 3 bases from V and 1 base from J, with 10 bases between. Germline V lookup: CDR1 SGHNT, CDR2 YYREEE (reference sequence). This CDR3 spans 14 amino acids. The CDR3 coding sequence is TGTGCCAGCAGCTCCGAGGGCCGGAACACTGAAGCTTTCTTT. As protein: CASSSEGRNTEAFF.

V gene TRBV6-5 combines with J gene TRBJ1-2; TRBD1 might be the D (5 bases). This CDR3 spans 13 amino acids. Trimming removed 6 bases from V and 4 bases from J, with 12 bases in between. CDR1 is MNHEY and CDR2 is SVGAGI in the germline V gene. The DNA for the CDR3 is TGTGCCAGCAGCCAGACAGTGGGCTATGGCTACACCTTC. The encoded protein is CASSQTVGYGYTF.

The genes are TRBV2 and TRBJ1-2, with 7 bases fitting TRBD1. CDR1 SNHLY and CDR2 FYNNEI come from the germline V gene. This CDR3 is 14 amino acids long. Unmatched junction bases numbered 7, after V lost 2 bases and J lost 7 bases. The CDR3, as DNA: TGTGCCAGCAGTGAAAGAGGGGGCGAAGGTGGCTACACCTTC. Encoded protein: CASSERGGEGGYTF.

The chain combines TRBV2 with TRBJ1-2; 8 bases are a match to TRBD1. The germline CDR1 and CDR2 sequences are SNHLY and FYNNEI. After removal of 3 bases from V and 4 bases from J, the junction contained 7 bases not matched to a gene. The CDR3 loop spans 15 amino acids. The CDR3 DNA follows: TGTGCCAGCAGTGATGTCGACAGGGGAGGCTATGGCTACACCTTC. This gives the protein CASSDVDRGGYGYTF.

The CDR3 DNA sequence: TGTGCCAGCAGTGATCCGGGACAGCTCTTTACTGGCTACACCTTC. Protein: CASSDPGQLFTGYTF. V usage is TRBV6-1 and J usage is TRBJ1-2; 7 bases fit TRBD1. Germline V lookup: CDR1 MNHNS, CDR2 SASEGT. The CDR3 has 15 residues. V was clipped by 3 bases and J by 7 bases; unmatched bases: 11.

The V call is TRBV10-3, the J call TRBJ1-5, with TRBD1 as a possible D gene (6 bases). Germline loops: CDR1 ENHRY, CDR2 SYGVKD. V was trimmed by 2 bases and J by 3 bases, leaving 17 bases between them. The CDR3 contains 17 residues. In nucleotides, the CDR3 is TGTGCCATCAGTGAGAACAGGGTAGGTGTAAACAATCAGCCCCAGCATTTT. Protein: CAISENRVGVNNQPQHF.

With respect to this clone: The identical CDR3 is also encoded by other nucleotide sequences in the sample. The J gene is TRBJ2-3, the V gene TRBV27; D not certain. V lost 3 bases to trimming and J lost 0 bases, with 7 bases between them. CDR3 size: 14 residues. Per germline, CDR1 MNHEY and CDR2 SMNVEV (reference sequence). The DNA for the CDR3 is TGTGCCAGCAGTTTTTCGGAGAGCACAGATACGCAGTATTTT. This encodes CASSFSESTDTQYF.

The chain employs TRBV30 and TRBJ1-2; 8 bases line up with TRBD1. The V and J ends lost 2 bases and 6 bases, in that order; junction bases with no gene match: 8. Germline-derived CDR1 and CDR2 are GTSNPN and SVGIG (reference sequence). The CDR3 is 14 residues long. The CDR3 bases are TGTGCCTGGAGTTCCCAGACAGGGGCGGATGGCTACACCTTC. It translates to CAWSSQTGADGYTF.

V usage is TRBV27 and J usage is TRBJ2-1, with a tentative D call TRBD1 (5 bases). Trimming removed 5 bases at V and 0 bases at J, with 11 bases between. CDR3 size: 15 residues. The germline V gene encodes CDR1 MNHEY and CDR2 SMNVEV (reference sequence). The CDR3 region is CASSRGASSYNEQFF. For the CDR3, the DNA is TGTGCCAGCAGTCGTGGGGCGAGCTCCTACAATGAGCAGTTCTTC.

The chain carries TRBV7-8 and TRBJ2-7; 9 bases match TRBD1. The CDR3 loop spans 16 amino acids. Trimming cost V 5 bases and J 6 bases; bases outside gene matches: 14. Germline V gene data show CDR1 as SGHVS and CDR2 as FQNEAQ. CDR3 DNA sequence: TGTGCCAGCAGCCAAAGTAGGACAGGGGCTGGGGGCGAGCAGTACTTC. This gives the protein CASSQSRTGAGGEQYF.

CDR3 in amino acids: CSVRGQLNQPQHF. Here the CDR3 DNA reads TGCAGCGTTAGAGGACAGTTAAATCAGCCCCAGCATTTT. This chain joins TRBV29-1 and TRBJ1-5; D is perhaps TRBD1 (6 bases). V lost 5 bases and J lost 4, with 12 bases in between. This CDR3 is built from 13 residues. In germline, CDR1 is SQVTM, CDR2 ANQGSEA.